The 30 T cell receptor beta chains given below trace back to one sample, sequenced in a study of cytomegalovirus exposure and HLA in healthy donors. The PCR made use of 60 Vbeta and 13 Jbeta primers. Generated by immunoSEQ multiplex PCR, the TCRdb table keeps only in-frame clones and is missing some. The table has roughly 150,000 clones, approximately 83% seen once. The sample taken for sequencing was PBMCs. The receptors stem from a male donor in good health and CMV-seronegative.

The chain has TRBV25-1 and TRBJ1-4; a weak D match, TRBD1 (6 bases). Trimming cost V 6 bases and J 8 bases, with 19 bases left between them. Germline-derived CDR1 and CDR2 are MGHDK and SYGVNS. CDR3 length: 15 amino acids. CDR3 coding DNA: TGTGCCAGCAGCCCTTGGGGGGGGCTTCGGGAAAAACTGTTTTTT. Encoded protein: CASSPWGGLREKLFF.

The V gene is TRBV7-2, the J gene TRBJ2-1, with 7 nucleotides matching TRBD2. V lost 3 bases and J lost 10; bases outside the gene matches: 9. This CDR3 is built from 14 residues. Germline V gene lookup returns CDR1 SGHTA and CDR2 FQGNSA. CDR3 nucleotides: TGTGCCAGCAGCTTCGCTAGCGGAGCTGGGGAGCAGTTCTTC. This sequence encodes CASSFASGAGEQFF.

J is TRBJ2-3 and V is TRBV6-4; maybe TRBD2 (5 bases). CDR1 and CDR2 (germline): MRHNA, SNTAGT. The CDR3 consists of 14 residues. Trimming took off 3 bases at V and 1 base at J, with 8 bases between the two ends. CDR3 residues: CASSEPRGTDTQYF. As DNA, the CDR3 is TGTGCCAGCAGTGAACCGAGGGGCACAGATACGCAGTATTTT.

This rearrangement joins TRBV18 to TRBJ1-4; 7 bases line up with TRBD1. The trim removed 4 bases at V and 8 bases at J, leaving 10 bases unmatched. From germline, CDR1 is KGHSH and CDR2 LQKENI. There are 15 residues in the CDR3. CDR3 DNA sequence: TGTGCCAGCTCACGAACAGGGGAATGGGGCGAAAAACTGTTTTTT. Its translation is CASSRTGEWGEKLFF.

The chain carries TRBV9 and TRBJ1-1; 11 nucleotides align to TRBD1. The CDR3 covers 17 residues. CDR1 and CDR2 (germline): SGDLS, YYNGEE. V lost 0 bases, J lost 2 bases, and 6 bases stayed unmatched. CDR3 nucleotides: TGTGCCAGCAGCGTAGGTCTGGGACAGGGGGGAAACACTGAAGCTTTCTTT. Translated: CASSVGLGQGGNTEAFF. The full variable domain, completed using reference TRBV9 and TRBJ1-1, is DSGVTQTPKHLITATGQRVTLRCSPRSGDLSVYWYQQSLDQGLQFLIQYYNGEERAKGNILERFSAQQFPDLHSELNLSSLELGDSALYFCASSVGLGQGGNTEAFFGQGTRLTVV.

For this clone: The same CDR3 also results from other DNA sequences found in this sample. The rearrangement uses TRBV30 and TRBJ1-1; D call uncertain. CDR1 is GTSNPN, CDR2 SVGIG, per germline (reference sequence). The CDR3 has 12 residues. Trimming stripped 3 bases from V and 1 base from J, with 6 bases between. The CDR3 DNA is TGTGCCTGGAGACCAGGGAACACTGAAGCTTTCTTT. Amino acid sequence: CAWRPGNTEAFF.

This chain uses TRBV12-5 with TRBJ2-7; D is possibly TRBD1 (6 bases). This CDR3 is built from 15 residues. The V gene's germline CDR1 is LGHNT and CDR2 FRNRAP. Between the trimmed V and J ends, which lost 0 bases and 0 bases, there was a span of 9 bases. This CDR3 is CASGLVRDISYEQYF. The CDR3, as DNA: TGTGCTAGTGGTTTGGTACGGGACATCTCCTACGAGCAGTACTTC.

The chain uses TRBV5-5 and TRBJ2-7, with a weak D call TRBD2 (6 bases). Germline CDR1 reads SGHKS; CDR2 reads YYEKEE (reference sequence). V lost 0 bases to trimming and J lost 3 bases, with 7 bases between them. The CDR3 runs 13 residues. The chain's CDR3 is CASSLEGGYEQYF. The CDR3 nucleotides are TGTGCCAGCAGCTTGGAGGGAGGCTACGAGCAGTACTTC.

The genes are TRBV27 and TRBJ2-7, with no clear D. The CDR3 length is 15 residues. Trimming pared 4 bases from V and 4 bases from J, leaving 17 bases between. The germline gives CDR1 MNHEY, CDR2 SMNVEV (reference sequence). The DNA for the CDR3 is TGTGCCAGCAGTTGGGCGTTCGGTTCTGGGTACGAGCAGTACTTC. It specifies CASSWAFGSGYEQYF.

CDR3 sequence: CASSAQDSNEKLFF. DNA of the CDR3: TGTGCCAGCAGCGCACAGGATTCTAATGAAAAACTGTTTTTT. The chain has TRBV28 and TRBJ1-4, with a possible D match to TRBD1 (5 bases). This CDR3 is 14 amino acids long. CDR1 and CDR2 (germline): MDHEN, SYDVKM. The V and J ends lost 6 bases and 3 bases respectively, with 11 bases between them. Full variable domain (rest looked up from reference TRBV28 and TRBJ1-4): DVKVTQSSRYLVKRTGEKVFLECVQDMDHENMFWYRQDPGLGLRLIYFSYDVKMKEKGDIPEGYSVSREKKERFSLILESASTNQTSMYLCASSAQDSNEKLFFGSGTQLSVL.

This chain uses TRBV27 with TRBJ2-7, with 7 bases aligning to TRBD1. The CDR3 contains 15 residues. The V segment lost 2 bases and the J segment 5 bases; nucleotides outside the gene matches: 9. The V gene's germline CDR1 is MNHEY and CDR2 SMNVEV (reference sequence). The CDR3 here is CASSLQYRGMNEQYF. CDR3 coding DNA: TGTGCCAGCAGTTTACAGTACAGGGGTATGAACGAGCAGTACTTC.

The chain recombines TRBV5-1 with TRBJ2-5, with 8 positions matching TRBD1. V lost 1 base and J lost 4; bases outside the gene matches: 3. Germline V lookup: CDR1 SGHRS, CDR2 YFSETQ. The CDR3 has 14 residues. In DNA, the CDR3 is TGCGCCAGCAGCTTGTTAGGACAGGGAGAGACCCAGTACTTC. Translation: CASSLLGQGETQYF.

CDR3 DNA: TGCGCCAGCAGCCAAGCTGGACAGGGGACTATCACCGGGGAGCTGTTTTTT. Protein sequence: CASSQAGQGTITGELFF. The chain carries TRBV4-1 and TRBJ2-2; 9 bases fit TRBD1. V shed 1 base, J shed 4 bases, and the junction held 7 bases outside the gene matches. Germline V lookup: CDR1 MGHRA, CDR2 YSYEKL. The CDR3 consists of 17 residues.

This clone was seen a single time. The gene calls are TRBV27 and TRBJ2-1; TRBD2 matches at 12 bases. The CDR3 is 16 residues long. With V trimmed by 8 bases and J by 8 bases, 13 bases remained unmatched. Germline V gene data show CDR1 as MNHEY and CDR2 as SMNVEV (reference sequence). The CDR3 is CASGASGGEFFDEQFF. CDR3 nucleotide sequence: TGTGCCAGCGGGGCTAGCGGGGGGGAATTCTTCGATGAGCAGTTCTTC.

V usage is TRBV19 and J usage is TRBJ1-5; 7 nucleotides match TRBD1. V shed 5 bases, J shed 9 bases, and the junction held 22 bases outside the gene matches. The CDR3 spans 18 residues. Looked up from germline, CDR1 is LNHDA and CDR2 is SQIVND (reference sequence). CDR3 amino acids: CASSLIVLGGARVLPQHF. In DNA form, the CDR3 reads TGTGCCAGTAGTCTCATAGTCTTAGGGGGCGCGAGGGTTTTGCCCCAGCATTTT. The full variable domain, rest sourced from reference TRBV19 and TRBJ1-5, is DGGITQSPKYLFRKEGQNVTLSCEQNLNHDAMYWYRQDPGQGLRLIYYSQIVNDFQKGDIAEGYSVSREKKESFPLTVTSAQKNPTAFYLCASSLIVLGGARVLPQHFGDGTRLSIL.

This clone was counted a single time. The V and J genes are TRBV19 and TRBJ1-4; D might be TRBD1 (6 bases). The CDR3 contains 16 residues. Between the trimmed V and J ends, which lost 3 bases and 1 base, there was a span of 12 bases. In germline, CDR1 is LNHDA, CDR2 SQIVND (reference sequence). This CDR3 is CASSIRGAGTNEKLFF. CDR3 nucleotide sequence: TGTGCCAGTAGTATCCGGGGGGCAGGAACTAATGAAAAACTGTTTTTT.

This chain uses TRBV5-1 with TRBJ2-2, with D uncertain. Germline CDR1 and CDR2: SGHRS and YFSETQ. There are 14 residues in the CDR3. Trimming stripped 0 bases from V and 1 base from J, with 4 bases between. The CDR3 DNA reads as TGCGCCAGCAGCTTGGCAGTGAACACCGGGGAGCTGTTTTTT. The encoded protein is CASSLAVNTGELFF.

The gene calls are TRBV28 and TRBJ1-1, with D perhaps matching TRBD1 (5 bases). This CDR3 region has 16 residues. Trimming removed 2 bases from V and 2 bases from J, with 15 bases in between. Germline loops: CDR1 MDHEN, CDR2 SYDVKM. Here the CDR3 reads CASSLRFGAGNTEAFF. The CDR3, as DNA: TGTGCCAGCAGTTTAAGGTTTGGGGCGGGAAACACTGAAGCTTTCTTT.

The sample holds a few counts of this clone. This rearrangement joins TRBV19 to TRBJ2-5; TRBD2 matches 8 bases. The J segment lost 2 bases and the V segment lost 3 bases, leaving 14 bases of the junction unmatched. Germline-derived CDR1 and CDR2 are LNHDA and SQIVND (reference sequence). CDR3 length equals 18 residues. CDR3 sequence (DNA): TGTGCCAGTAGTATCTCCTGGCTAGCGGGCCTCAAACAAGAGACCCAGTACTTC. This sequence encodes CASSISWLAGLKQETQYF.

The chain has TRBV28 and TRBJ1-1; no firm D call. From germline, CDR1 is MDHEN and CDR2 SYDVKM. CDR3 size: 14 residues. V lost 6 bases, J lost 5 bases, and 16 bases lay in between. DNA for the CDR3: TGTGCCAGCAGCGACCCTAGCAAGAGAACTGAAGCTTTCTTT. It translates to CASSDPSKRTEAFF. Using reference TRBV28 and TRBJ1-1 for the parts outside the CDR3, the full variable domain is DVKVTQSSRYLVKRTGEKVFLECVQDMDHENMFWYRQDPGLGLRLIYFSYDVKMKEKGDIPEGYSVSREKKERFSLILESASTNQTSMYLCASSDPSKRTEAFFGQGTRLTVV.

This clone appeared a few times. The chain recombines TRBV19 with TRBJ2-3; 8 bases line up with TRBD1. CDR1 and CDR2 (germline): LNHDA, SQIVND (reference sequence). V shed 4 bases, J shed 7 bases, and the junction held 7 bases outside the gene matches. This CDR3 comprises 14 residues. The CDR3 reads CASSTGQAWNTQYF. The CDR3 DNA follows: TGTGCCAGTAGTACGGGACAGGCCTGGAATACGCAGTATTTT.

This chain joins TRBV9 and TRBJ2-1; no firm D call. Trimming shortened V by 4 bases and J by 9 bases, and 8 bases separated the two germline ends. CDR1 and CDR2 (germline): SGDLS, YYNGEE. The CDR3 runs 11 residues. CDR3 bases: TGTGCCAGCAGCACAAGGAGTGAGCAGTTCTTC. Protein product: CASSTRSEQFF.

This chain uses TRBV28 with TRBJ1-3; 9 nucleotides align to TRBD1. The CDR3 is made up of 16 amino acids. The junction had 20 bases not matched to a gene; V was cut back by 6 bases and J by 14 bases. The germline V gene encodes CDR1 MDHEN and CDR2 SYDVKM. The CDR3 protein is CASSPPHGTGLSWLYF. Here the CDR3 DNA reads TGTGCCAGCAGCCCTCCCCACGGGACAGGGCTCAGTTGGCTATATTTT.

The J gene is TRBJ1-6, the V gene TRBV30; TRBD1 might be the D (6 bases). The V gene's germline CDR1 is GTSNPN and CDR2 SVGIG (reference sequence). The CDR3 consists of 15 residues. With 3 bases removed from V and 7 bases from J, the gap between germline ends came to 16 bases. The CDR3 is CAWRARGQSNSPLHF. The CDR3, as DNA: TGTGCCTGGAGGGCTCGCGGACAGTCAAATTCACCCCTCCACTTT.

This clone was counted between two and nine times. The genes are TRBV7-3 and TRBJ2-3; TRBD1 is a possible D gene (6 bases). Germline loops: CDR1 SGHTA, CDR2 FQGTGA. The germline V and J ends were trimmed by 4 bases and 4 bases, with 18 bases remaining between them. This CDR3 is built from 16 residues. CDR3 coding DNA: TGTGCCAGCAGCTCCCTCACAGGGAGATTTCCAGATACGCAGTATTTT. Translated: CASSSLTGRFPDTQYF.

CDR3 bases: TGTGCCAGCAGTTTATCACCGGGGGGCAACTATGGCTACACCTTC. It encodes CASSLSPGGNYGYTF. The V call is TRBV27, the J call TRBJ1-2; D is possibly TRBD1 (6 bases). The CDR3 contains 15 residues. Trimming took off 0 bases at V and 2 bases at J, with 10 bases between the two ends. Germline assignment: CDR1 MNHEY and CDR2 SMNVEV (reference sequence).

The CDR3 DNA reads as TGTGCCAGTCCATCCTACGAGCAGTACTTC. Translated, it gives CASPSYEQYF. The rearrangement links TRBV27 to TRBJ2-7, with unresolved D. V shed 9 bases and J shed 1 base, with 4 bases lying between them. The germline V gene encodes CDR1 MNHEY and CDR2 SMNVEV (reference sequence). The CDR3 covers 10 residues.

The sample holds one count of this clone. The genes are TRBV2 and TRBJ1-5; TRBD1 aligns across 10 bases. Germline V lookup: CDR1 SNHLY, CDR2 FYNNEI. V was pared by 2 bases and J by 6 bases, with 4 bases of the junction left unmatched. The CDR3 has 15 amino acids. The CDR3 here is CASSESTGGIQPQHF. CDR3 coding DNA: TGTGCCAGCAGTGAATCGACAGGGGGCATTCAGCCCCAGCATTTT. Full variable domain (missing parts from reference TRBV2 and TRBJ1-5): EPEVTQTPSHQVTQMGQEVILRCVPISNHLYFYWYRQILGQKVEFLVSFYNNEISEKSEIFDDQFSVERPDGSNFTLKIRSTKLEDSAMYFCASSESTGGIQPQHFGDGTRLSIL.

To note about this clone: Other DNA sequences in this specimen translate into the identical CDR3. The rearrangement joins TRBV11-2 to TRBJ2-3; the D gene is possibly TRBD2 (6 bases). The germline gives CDR1 SGHAT, CDR2 FQNNGV. The CDR3 contains 15 residues. Trimming removed 4 bases at V and 6 bases at J, with 17 bases between. The CDR3 DNA follows: TGTGCCAGCAGCTATTGGACTAAGCACACGGATACGCAGTATTTT. Its translation: CASSYWTKHTDTQYF.

The genes are TRBV6-5 and TRBJ2-1; TRBD2 matches 7 bases. Germline assignment: CDR1 MNHEY and CDR2 SVGAGI. The V gene end was trimmed by 5 bases and the J gene end by 6 bases; junction bases not matched to a gene: 4. This CDR3 comprises 13 residues. The CDR3 bases are TGTGCCAGCAGTAGTGGGAGGGGCAATGAGCAGTTCTTC. Its protein product is CASSSGRGNEQFF.